Below are 8 T cell receptor beta chains sequenced from a single sample in a study of T cells in Graves' hyperthyroidism and ophthalmopathy. The source material, RNA transcripts, was used to amplify TCR beta CDR3 regions. TCR CDR3 underwent first-round RT-PCR with the HTBI primer set. In TCRdb, the multiplex PCR reads were re-called with MiXCR into one record per CDR3 protein. The repertoire holds 550,000 to 600,000 distinct CDR3 sequences, with 12% to 15% as singletons. The sample consisted of blood. These receptors came from a woman younger than 35 with Graves' ophthalmopathy.

At least ten counts were recorded for this clonotype. The chain uses TRBV27 and TRBJ2-2, with 12 bases that match TRBD2. The CDR3 spans 16 residues. With V trimmed by 1 base and J by 4 bases, 1 base remained unmatched. The germline gives CDR1 MNHEY, CDR2 SMNVEV (reference sequence). Here the CDR3 DNA reads TGTGCCAGCAGTTTATTGGGACTAGCGGGCACCGGGGAGCTGTTTTTT. Residues: CASSLLGLAGTGELFF.

This clonotype was recorded many times. J is TRBJ2-5 and V is TRBV9; D possibly corresponds to TRBD1 (5 bases). V was shortened by 5 bases and J by 3 bases, with 17 bases between the two germline ends. CDR1 and CDR2 (germline): SGDLS, YYNGEE. The CDR3 length is 15 residues. CDR3 sequence (DNA): TGTGCCAGCAGGGCCTCGACAGCTGTCGAAGAGACCCAGTACTTC. Translating gives CASRASTAVEETQYF. Full variable domain (missing parts from reference TRBV9 and TRBJ2-5): DSGVTQTPKHLITATGQRVTLRCSPRSGDLSVYWYQQSLDQGLQFLIQYYNGEERAKGNILERFSAQQFPDLHSELNLSSLELGDSALYFCASRASTAVEETQYFGPGTRLLVL.

With regard to this clonotype: In this CDR3 the conserved last residue, phenylalanine or tryptophan, is missing, so a read error is likely. This sequence joins TRBV19 and TRBJ2-2, with a possible D match to TRBD2 (6 bases). Trimming shortened V by 10 bases and J by 5 bases, and 17 bases separated the two germline ends. The CDR3 totals 14 residues. Germline V gene lookup returns CDR1 LNHDA and CDR2 SQIVND (reference sequence). The CDR3 here is CATSNGAGTGELFS. The DNA for the CDR3 is TGTGCCACCTCAAACGGGGCGGGAACCGGGGAGCTGTTTTCT.

V and J are TRBV6-5 and TRBJ2-2; D uncertain. CDR3 size: 13 residues. In germline, CDR1 is MNHEY, CDR2 SVGAGI. V was trimmed by 2 bases and J by 8 bases, leaving 9 bases between them. The CDR3 here is CASSYKSSGELFF. CDR3 coding DNA: TGTGCCAGCAGTTACAAGTCGTCGGGGGAGCTGTTTTTT.

This clonotype was counted many times. This chain joins TRBV6-6 and TRBJ1-2; no clear D. Germline CDR1 is MNHNY and CDR2 is SVGAGI (reference sequence). The CDR3 covers 15 residues. Trimming stripped 0 bases from V and 3 bases from J, with 11 bases between. The CDR3 DNA sequence: TGTGCCAGCAGTTACTCTCGATTGTGGGACTATGGCTACACCTTC. It translates to CASSYSRLWDYGYTF.

This clonotype appeared once. A much larger clone differs by one base, so this may be a read error. This chain links TRBV29-1 with TRBJ2-1, with D perhaps matching TRBD2 (6 bases). CDR1 is SQVTM, CDR2 ANQGSEA, per germline. The CDR3 sequence is 15 residues long. The CDR3 reads CSVDRPTSSYDEQFF. The CDR3 nucleotides are TGCAGCGTTGATAGGCCTACTAGCTCCTACGATGAGCAGTTCTTC.

This chain links TRBV6-1 with TRBJ1-6; D gene uncertain. Trimming left V 7 bases short and J 4 bases short, with 17 bases between. From germline, CDR1 is MNHNS and CDR2 SASEGT. There are 16 residues in the CDR3. The CDR3, as DNA: TGTGCCAGCAACCCGTTCCCGAACCAGTATAATTCACCCCTCCACTTT. Amino acids: CASNPFPNQYNSPLHF.

With regard to this clonotype: With a much larger clone just one base away, this may be a read error. CDR3 in amino acids: CSVQGALRKQYF. The CDR3, as DNA: TGCAGCGTACAGGGGGCCCTGAGGAAGCAGTACTTC. The rearrangement joins TRBV29-1 to TRBJ2-7, with 9 bases identical to TRBD1. In germline, CDR1 is SQVTM, CDR2 ANQGSEA. The V and J ends lost 6 bases and 8 bases, in that order; junction bases with no gene match: 8. The CDR3 contains 12 residues.